The clone carrying this T cell receptor (beta chain) was counted once. Its antigen is still unknown. The source of the sample is a study of shared clonotypes between healthy human individuals. The V end was cut by 6 bases, the J end by 3 bases, with 8 bases between. The germline V gene has CDR1 SNHLY and CDR2 FYNNEI. The CDR3 covers 12 residues. Findings of the study overall: Non-shared clonotypes showed lower generation probabilities than clonotypes common to all four donors. The sampled material consisted only of blood, and tissue repertoires are likely to differ.

The assay was run at deep level. TCRdb's copy holds only in-frame clones and misses some; the assay was immunoSEQ multiplex PCR. The sample yields 2 million to 2.5 million clones, 90% to 97% seen once. This TCR was recovered from a man between 18 and 29 years old in good health. The V gene is TRBV2, the J gene TRBJ2-5, with D perhaps matching TRBD1 (6 bases). What was sequenced was naive CD4+ T cells sorted from blood. Subset specified: CD45RA+ positively selected. CDR3 in amino acids: CASRQGEETQYF. The CDR3 bases are TGTGCCAGCAGACAGGGCGAAGAGACCCAGTACTTC.